This T cell receptor beta chain appears in the sequencing data of a study of OX40 agonist ivuxolimab in advanced cancers. Study-level information: Dose-escalation patients had hepatocellular carcinoma, melanoma, renal cell or head and neck cancer. General study points: With doses of 0.1 to 3.0 mg/kg, CD4+ and CD8+ blood T cells had undergone clonal expansion by week 6. CD8+ T cells showed, on average, more clonal expansion than CD4+ cells.

Concerning this clone itself: Its target is unknown.

Profiling relied on immunoSEQ multiplex PCR, and the TCRdb table lists in-frame clones only, not all of them. This sample has about 30,000 clones; roughly four fifths occur once, and the top ten carry less than 25%. The CDR3 length is 14 residues. In germline, CDR1 is SNHLY, CDR2 FYNNEI. With 6 bases clipped from V and 6 bases from J, the junction kept 6 bases outside the gene matches. This sample comprised CD4+ or CD8+ T cells sorted from blood, obtained in a trial of the OX40 agonist ivuxolimab. This receptor was obtained from an adult with an advanced solid tumor such as melanoma, head and neck, liver or kidney cancer. The chain has TRBV2 and TRBJ2-1, with 9 bases fitting TRBD2. The CDR3 DNA sequence: TGTGCCAGCAGCCTAGCGGGAAAGTTCAATGAGCAGTTCTTC. Protein: CASSLAGKFNEQFF.